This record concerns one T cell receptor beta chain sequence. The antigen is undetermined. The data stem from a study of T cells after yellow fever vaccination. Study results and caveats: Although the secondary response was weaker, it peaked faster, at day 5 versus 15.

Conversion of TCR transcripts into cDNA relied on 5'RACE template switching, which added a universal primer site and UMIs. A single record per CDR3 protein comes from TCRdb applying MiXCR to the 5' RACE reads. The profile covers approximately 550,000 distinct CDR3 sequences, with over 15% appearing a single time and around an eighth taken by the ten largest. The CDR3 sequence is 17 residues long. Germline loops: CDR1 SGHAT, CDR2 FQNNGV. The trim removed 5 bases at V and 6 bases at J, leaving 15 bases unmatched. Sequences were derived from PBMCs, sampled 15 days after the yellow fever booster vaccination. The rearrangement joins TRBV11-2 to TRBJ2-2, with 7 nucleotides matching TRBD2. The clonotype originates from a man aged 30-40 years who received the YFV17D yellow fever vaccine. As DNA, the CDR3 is TGTGCCAGCAGCGTGGGGACTACGAACCTCCCCCCCGGGGAGCTGTTTTTT. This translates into CASSVGTTNLPPGELFF.